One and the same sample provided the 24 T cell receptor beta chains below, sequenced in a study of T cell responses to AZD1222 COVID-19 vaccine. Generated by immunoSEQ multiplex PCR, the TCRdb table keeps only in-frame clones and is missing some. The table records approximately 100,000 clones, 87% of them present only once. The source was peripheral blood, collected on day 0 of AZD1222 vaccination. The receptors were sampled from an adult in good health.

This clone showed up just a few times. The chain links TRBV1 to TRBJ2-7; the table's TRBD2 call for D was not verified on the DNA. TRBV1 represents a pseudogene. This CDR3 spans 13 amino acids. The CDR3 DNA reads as TGCACCAGCAGCCCCGGGAGCGCCCGCGAGCAGTACTTC. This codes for CTSSPGSAREQYF.

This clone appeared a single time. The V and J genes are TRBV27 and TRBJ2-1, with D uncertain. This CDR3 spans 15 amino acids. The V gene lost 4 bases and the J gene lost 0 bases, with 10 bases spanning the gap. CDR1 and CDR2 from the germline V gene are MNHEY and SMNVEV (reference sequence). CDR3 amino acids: CASSYAPTSYNEQFF. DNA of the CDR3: TGTGCCAGCAGTTATGCCCCAACCTCCTACAATGAGCAGTTCTTC.

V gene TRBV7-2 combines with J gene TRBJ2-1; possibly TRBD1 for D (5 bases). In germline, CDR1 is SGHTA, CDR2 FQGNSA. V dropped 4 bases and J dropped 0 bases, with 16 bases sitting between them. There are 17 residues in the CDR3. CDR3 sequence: CASSSPQGQGSYNEQFF. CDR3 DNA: TGTGCCAGCAGCTCCCCCCAGGGCCAGGGCTCCTACAATGAGCAGTTCTTC. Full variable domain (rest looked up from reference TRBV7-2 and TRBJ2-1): GAGVSQSPSNKVTEKGKDVELRCDPISGHTALYWYRQSLGQGLEFLIYFQGNSAPDKSGLPSDRFSAERTGGSVSTLTIQRTQQEDSAVYLCASSSPQGQGSYNEQFFGPGTRLTVL.

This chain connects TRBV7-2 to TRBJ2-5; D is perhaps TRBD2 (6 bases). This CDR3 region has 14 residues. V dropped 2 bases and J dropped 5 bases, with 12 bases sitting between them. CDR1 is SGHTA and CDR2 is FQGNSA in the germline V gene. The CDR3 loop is CASSLTPRGETQYF. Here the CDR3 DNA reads TGTGCCAGCAGCTTAACACCCCGGGGGGAGACCCAGTACTTC.

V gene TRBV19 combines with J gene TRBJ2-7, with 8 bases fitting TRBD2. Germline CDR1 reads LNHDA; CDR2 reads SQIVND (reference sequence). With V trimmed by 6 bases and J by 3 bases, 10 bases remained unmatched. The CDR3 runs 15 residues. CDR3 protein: CASSPPGLDYYEQYF. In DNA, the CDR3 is TGTGCCAGTAGCCCCCCGGGACTAGACTACTACGAGCAGTACTTC.

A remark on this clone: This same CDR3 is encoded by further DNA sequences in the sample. CDR3 bases: TGTGCCAGCAGCTTAGCGCGGGGGGGCTCTGGAAACACCATATATTTT. This sequence encodes CASSLARGGSGNTIYF. V is TRBV7-2 and J is TRBJ1-3; a weak D match, TRBD1 (5 bases). The CDR3 is made up of 16 amino acids. Deletions cut 0 bases from V and 0 bases from J, with 9 bases between. Germline V gives CDR1 SGHTA, CDR2 FQGNSA.

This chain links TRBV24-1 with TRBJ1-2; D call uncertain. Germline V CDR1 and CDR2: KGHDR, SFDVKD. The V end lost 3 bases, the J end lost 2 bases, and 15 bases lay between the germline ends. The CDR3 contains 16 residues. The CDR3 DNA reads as TGTGCCACCAGTGATCCCGCGGAAGGAGGGAACTATGGCTACACCTTC. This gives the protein CATSDPAEGGNYGYTF.

The CDR3 DNA sequence: TGTGCCTCTTACAGGGGGGGAGAGACCCAGTACTTC. It yields the protein CASYRGGETQYF. The chain has TRBV30 and TRBJ2-5; tentatively, D is TRBD1 (8 bases). The CDR3 sequence is 12 residues long. Looked up from germline, CDR1 is GTSNPN and CDR2 is SVGIG (reference sequence). V was clipped by 7 bases and J by 4 bases, with 13 bases between them. Full variable domain (missing parts from reference TRBV30 and TRBJ2-5): SQTIHQWPATLVQPVGSPLSLECTVEGTSNPNLYWYRQAAGRGLQLLFYSVGIGQISSEVPQNLSASRPQDRQFILSSKKLLLSDSGFYLCASYRGGETQYFGPGTRLLVL.

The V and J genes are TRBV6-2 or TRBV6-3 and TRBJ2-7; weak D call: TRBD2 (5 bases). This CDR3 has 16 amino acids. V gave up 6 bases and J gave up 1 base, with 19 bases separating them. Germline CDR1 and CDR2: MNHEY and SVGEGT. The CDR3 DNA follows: TGTGCCAGCAGCCCCCTTTGGGGAGTAAGATCCTACGAGCAGTACTTC. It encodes CASSPLWGVRSYEQYF.

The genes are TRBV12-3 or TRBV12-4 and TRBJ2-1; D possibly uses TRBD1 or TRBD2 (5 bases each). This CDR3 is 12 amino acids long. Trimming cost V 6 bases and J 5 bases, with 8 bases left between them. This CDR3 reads CASRGRNNEQFF. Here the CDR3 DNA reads TGTGCCAGCAGGGGACGTAACAATGAGCAGTTCTTC.

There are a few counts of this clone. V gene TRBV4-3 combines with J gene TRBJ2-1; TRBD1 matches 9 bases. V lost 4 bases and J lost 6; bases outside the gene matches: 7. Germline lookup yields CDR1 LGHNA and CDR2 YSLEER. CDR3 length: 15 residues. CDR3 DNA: TGCGCCAGCAGCCTCTCCGCGACAGGGGGCAATGAGCAGTTCTTC. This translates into CASSLSATGGNEQFF.

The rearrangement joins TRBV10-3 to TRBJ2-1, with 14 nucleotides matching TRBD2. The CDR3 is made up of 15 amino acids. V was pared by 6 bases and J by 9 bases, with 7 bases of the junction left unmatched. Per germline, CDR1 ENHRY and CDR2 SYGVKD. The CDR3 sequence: CAIRLGLAGESEQFF. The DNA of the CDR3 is TGTGCCATCAGATTGGGACTAGCGGGAGAGAGTGAGCAGTTCTTC.

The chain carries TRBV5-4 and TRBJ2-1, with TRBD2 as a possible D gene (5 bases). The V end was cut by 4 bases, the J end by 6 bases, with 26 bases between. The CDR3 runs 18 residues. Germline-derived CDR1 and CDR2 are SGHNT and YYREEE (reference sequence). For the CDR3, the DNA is TGTGCCAGCAGCGTTGGTCTTCTCACTAGTGGGTCGGGCAATGAGCAGTTCTTC. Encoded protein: CASSVGLLTSGSGNEQFF.

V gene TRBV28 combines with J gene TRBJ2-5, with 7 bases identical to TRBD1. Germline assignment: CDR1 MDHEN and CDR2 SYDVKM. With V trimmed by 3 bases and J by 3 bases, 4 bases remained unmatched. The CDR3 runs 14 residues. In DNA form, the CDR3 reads TGTGCCAGCAGTTTCAGACAGGGTAAAGAGACCCAGTACTTC. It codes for CASSFRQGKETQYF.

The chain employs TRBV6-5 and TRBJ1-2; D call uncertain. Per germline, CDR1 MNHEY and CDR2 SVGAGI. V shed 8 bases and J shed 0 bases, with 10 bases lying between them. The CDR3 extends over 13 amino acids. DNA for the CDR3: TGTGCCAGCCTCCTACACTCTAACTATGGCTACACCTTC. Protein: CASLLHSNYGYTF.

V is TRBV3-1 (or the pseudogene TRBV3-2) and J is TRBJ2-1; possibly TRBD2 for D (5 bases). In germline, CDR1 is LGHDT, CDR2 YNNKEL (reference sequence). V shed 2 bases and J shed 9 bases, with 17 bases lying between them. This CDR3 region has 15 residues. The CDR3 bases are TGTGCCAGCAGCCAAACCGAGTTGGACTCGAGTGAGCAGTTCTTC. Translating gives CASSQTELDSSEQFF.

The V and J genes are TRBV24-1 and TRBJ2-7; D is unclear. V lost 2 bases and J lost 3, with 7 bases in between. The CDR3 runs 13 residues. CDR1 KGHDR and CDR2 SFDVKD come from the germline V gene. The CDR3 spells CATSDYGGYEQYF. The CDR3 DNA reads TGTGCCACCAGTGATTACGGCGGCTACGAGCAGTACTTC.

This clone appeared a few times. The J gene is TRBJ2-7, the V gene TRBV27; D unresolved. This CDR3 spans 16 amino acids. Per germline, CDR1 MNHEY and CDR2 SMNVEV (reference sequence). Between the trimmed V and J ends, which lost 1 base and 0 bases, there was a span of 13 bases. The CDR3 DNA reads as TGTGCCAGCAGTTTATTAAGTAGAAGGAACTCCTACGAGCAGTACTTC. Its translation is CASSLLSRRNSYEQYF.

CDR3 residues: CASSRESEAFF. In DNA, the CDR3 is TGTGCCAGCTCAAGGGAAAGCGAAGCTTTCTTT. V is TRBV18 and J is TRBJ1-1; no clear D gene. V was cut by 5 bases and J by 8 bases, with 9 bases left in between. CDR1 KGHSH and CDR2 LQKENI come from the germline V gene. The CDR3 totals 11 residues.

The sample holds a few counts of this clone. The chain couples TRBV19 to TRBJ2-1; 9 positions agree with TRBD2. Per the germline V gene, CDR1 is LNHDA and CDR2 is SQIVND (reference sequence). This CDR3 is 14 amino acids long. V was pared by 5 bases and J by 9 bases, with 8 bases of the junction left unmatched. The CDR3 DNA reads TGTGCCAGTAGTCCGGCTAGCGGGAAGGGTGAGCAGTTCTTC. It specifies CASSPASGKGEQFF.

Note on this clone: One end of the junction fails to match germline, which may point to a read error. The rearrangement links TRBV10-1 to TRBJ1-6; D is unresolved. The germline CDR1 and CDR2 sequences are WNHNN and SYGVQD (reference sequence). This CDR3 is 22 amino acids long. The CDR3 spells CASTVTPSFHGTRASYNSPLHF. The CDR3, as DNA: TGCGCGAGCACGGTGACACCCTCATTTCACGGAACTCGGGCGTCGTATAATTCACCCCTCCACTTT.

The CDR3 region has the DNA TGTGCCAGCAGCTCGGAAGGGCCCCGCTCCTACGAGCAGTACTTC. It translates to CASSSEGPRSYEQYF. The chain uses TRBV7-9 and TRBJ2-7; D remains unclear. V lost 4 bases and J 0 bases, leaving 13 bases between the germline ends. The germline gives CDR1 SEHNR, CDR2 FQNEAQ (reference sequence). This CDR3 is 15 amino acids long. Full variable domain (rest looked up from reference TRBV7-9 and TRBJ2-7): DTGVSQNPRHKITKRGQNVTFRCDPISEHNRLYWYRQTLGQGPEFLTYFQNEAQLEKSRLLSDRFSAERPKGSFSTLEIQRTEQGDSAMYLCASSSEGPRSYEQYFGPGTRLTVT.

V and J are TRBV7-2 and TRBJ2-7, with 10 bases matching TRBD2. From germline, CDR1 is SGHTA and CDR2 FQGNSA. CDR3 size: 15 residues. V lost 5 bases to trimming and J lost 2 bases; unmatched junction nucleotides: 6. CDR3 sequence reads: CASSKGTSATYEQYF. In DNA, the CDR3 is TGTGCCAGCAGCAAAGGGACTAGCGCTACCTACGAGCAGTACTTC.

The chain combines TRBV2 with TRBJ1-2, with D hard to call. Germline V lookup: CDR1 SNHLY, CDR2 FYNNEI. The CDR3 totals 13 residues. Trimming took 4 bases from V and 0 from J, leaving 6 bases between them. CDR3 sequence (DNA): TGTGCCAGCAGTGGTATGACTAACTATGGCTACACCTTC. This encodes CASSGMTNYGYTF. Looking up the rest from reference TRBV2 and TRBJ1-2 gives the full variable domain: EPEVTQTPSHQVTQMGQEVILRCVPISNHLYFYWYRQILGQKVEFLVSFYNNEISEKSEIFDDQFSVERPDGSNFTLKIRSTKLEDSAMYFCASSGMTNYGYTFGSGTRLTVV.